The clone carrying this TCR beta chain was seen a few times. Its antigen is not known. The data derive from a study of blood T cells in healthy people across ages. Study-wide points: The lack of PBMC sorting stopped any conclusive naive versus antigen-experienced comparison.

Researchers report isolating at least 6.5 million PBMCs per sample. CDR1 is SQVTM and CDR2 is ANQGSEA in the germline V gene. This CDR3 has 13 residues. Primed by a sample-barcoded 5' primer and a J-beta primer mix, a second PCR proceeded for 7 to 11 cycles. Each cDNA molecule was tagged by a template-switch adaptor that had 12 random nucleotides. Each CDR3 protein gets one entry after TCRdb re-called the 5' RACE reads with MiXCR. The table shows 1.5 million or so distinct CDR3 sequences, with about 42% occurring only once. Sequenced material: blood. This sequence originates from a woman aged 18-30 years in good health. The genes are TRBV29-1 and TRBJ2-4; 10 nucleotides align to TRBD2. With the DNA end fitting TRBJ2-7 better, the J assignment may be wrong. CDR3 amino acids: CSVSGTSDYEQYF. CDR3 DNA: TGCAGCGTCTCCGGGACTAGCGATTACGAGCAGTACTTC.